This T cell receptor beta chain was recovered during a study of blood T cells in healthy people across ages. Study-wide results and limits: Observed TCR beta diversity per million T cells went down as age went up. This fall followed a roughly linear course with age.

Deletions cut 1 base from V and 0 bases from J, with 13 bases between. Germline-derived CDR1 and CDR2 are MGHDK and SYGVNS. The CDR3 runs 17 residues. Combining a sample-barcoded 5' primer with a J-beta primer mix, a second PCR ran for roughly 7 to 11 cycles. Every cDNA molecule bore a tag from a template-switch adaptor containing 12 random nucleotides. Each CDR3 protein gets one entry after TCRdb re-called the 5' RACE reads with MiXCR. The profile covers fewer than 1,000,000 distinct CDR3 sequences, with roughly 46% appearing a single time and roughly 18% taken by the ten largest. This clonotype was counted a single time. Antigen: not known. RNA extraction gave at least 5 micrograms of total RNA per sample.

The sample comprised blood. The chain couples TRBV25-1 to TRBJ1-3; D is undetermined. The sequence was obtained from a man at least 80 years old in good health. The CDR3 sequence is CASSEWEAASSGNTIYF. The CDR3 coding sequence is TGTGCCAGCAGTGAATGGGAGGCAGCCAGCTCTGGAAACACCATATATTTT.